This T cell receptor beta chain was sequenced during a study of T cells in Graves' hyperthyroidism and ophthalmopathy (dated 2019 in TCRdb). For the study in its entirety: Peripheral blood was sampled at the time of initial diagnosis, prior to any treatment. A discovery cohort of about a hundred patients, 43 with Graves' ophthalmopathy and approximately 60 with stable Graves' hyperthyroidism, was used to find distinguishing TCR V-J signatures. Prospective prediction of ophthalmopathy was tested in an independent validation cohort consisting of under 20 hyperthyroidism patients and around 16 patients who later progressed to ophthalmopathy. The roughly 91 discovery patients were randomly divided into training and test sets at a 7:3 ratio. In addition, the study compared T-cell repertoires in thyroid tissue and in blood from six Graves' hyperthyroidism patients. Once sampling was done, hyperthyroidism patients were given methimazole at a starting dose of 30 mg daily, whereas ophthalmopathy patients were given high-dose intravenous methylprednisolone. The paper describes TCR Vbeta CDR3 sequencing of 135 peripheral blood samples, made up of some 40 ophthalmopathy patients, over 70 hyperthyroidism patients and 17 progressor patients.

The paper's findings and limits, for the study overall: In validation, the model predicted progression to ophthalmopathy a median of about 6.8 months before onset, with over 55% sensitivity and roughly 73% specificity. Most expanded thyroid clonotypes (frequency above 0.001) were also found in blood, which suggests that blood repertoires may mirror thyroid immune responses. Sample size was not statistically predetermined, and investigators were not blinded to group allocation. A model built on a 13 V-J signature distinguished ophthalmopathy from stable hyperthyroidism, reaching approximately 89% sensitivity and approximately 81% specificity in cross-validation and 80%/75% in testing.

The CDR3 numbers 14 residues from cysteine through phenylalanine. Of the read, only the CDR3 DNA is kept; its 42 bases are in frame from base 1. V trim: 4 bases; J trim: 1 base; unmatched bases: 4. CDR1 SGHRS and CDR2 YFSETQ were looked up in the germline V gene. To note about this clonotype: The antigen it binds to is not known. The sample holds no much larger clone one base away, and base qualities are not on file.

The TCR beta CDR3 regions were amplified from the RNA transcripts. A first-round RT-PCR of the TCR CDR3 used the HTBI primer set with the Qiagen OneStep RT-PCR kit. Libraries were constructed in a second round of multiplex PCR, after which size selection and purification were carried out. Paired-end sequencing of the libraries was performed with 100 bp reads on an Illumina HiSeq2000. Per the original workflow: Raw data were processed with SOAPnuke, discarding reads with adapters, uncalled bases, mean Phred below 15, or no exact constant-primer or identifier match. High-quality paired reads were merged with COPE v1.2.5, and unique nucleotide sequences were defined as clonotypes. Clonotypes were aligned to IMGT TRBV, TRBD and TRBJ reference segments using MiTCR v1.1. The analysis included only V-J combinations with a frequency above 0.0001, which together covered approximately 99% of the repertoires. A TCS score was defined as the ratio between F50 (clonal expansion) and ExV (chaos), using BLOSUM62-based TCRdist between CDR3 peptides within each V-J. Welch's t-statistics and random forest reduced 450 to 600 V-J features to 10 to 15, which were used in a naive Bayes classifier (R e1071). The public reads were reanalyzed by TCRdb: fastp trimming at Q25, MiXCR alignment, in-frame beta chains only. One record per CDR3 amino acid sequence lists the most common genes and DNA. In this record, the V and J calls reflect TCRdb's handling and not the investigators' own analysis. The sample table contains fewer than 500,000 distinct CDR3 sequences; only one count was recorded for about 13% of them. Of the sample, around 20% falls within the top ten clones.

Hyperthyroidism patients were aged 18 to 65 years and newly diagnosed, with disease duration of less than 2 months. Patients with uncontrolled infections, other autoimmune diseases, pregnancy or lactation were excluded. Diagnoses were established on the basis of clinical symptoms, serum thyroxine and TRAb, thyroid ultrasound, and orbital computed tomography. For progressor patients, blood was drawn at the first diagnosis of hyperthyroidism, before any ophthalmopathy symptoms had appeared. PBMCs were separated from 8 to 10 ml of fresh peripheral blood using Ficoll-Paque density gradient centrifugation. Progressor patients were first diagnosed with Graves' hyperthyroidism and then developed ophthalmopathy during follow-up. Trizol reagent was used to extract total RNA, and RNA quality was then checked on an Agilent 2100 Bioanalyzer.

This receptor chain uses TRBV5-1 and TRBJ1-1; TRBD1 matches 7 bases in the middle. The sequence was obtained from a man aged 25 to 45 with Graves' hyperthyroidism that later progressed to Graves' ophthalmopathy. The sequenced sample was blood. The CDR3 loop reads CASSMTGRNTEAFF. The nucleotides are TGCGCCAGCAGCATGACAGGGAGGAACACTGAAGCTTTCTTT.